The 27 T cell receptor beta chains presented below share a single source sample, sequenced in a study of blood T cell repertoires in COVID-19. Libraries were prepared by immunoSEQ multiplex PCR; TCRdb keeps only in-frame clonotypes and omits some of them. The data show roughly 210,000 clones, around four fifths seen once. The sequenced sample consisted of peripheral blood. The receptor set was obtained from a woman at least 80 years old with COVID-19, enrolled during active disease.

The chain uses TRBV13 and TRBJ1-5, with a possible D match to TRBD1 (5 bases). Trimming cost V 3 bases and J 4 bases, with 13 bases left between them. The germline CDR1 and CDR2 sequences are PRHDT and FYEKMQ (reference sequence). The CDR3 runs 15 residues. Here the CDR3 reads CASSLKDSKNQPQHF. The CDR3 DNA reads TGTGCCAGCAGCTTGAAAGACAGCAAGAATCAGCCCCAGCATTTT.

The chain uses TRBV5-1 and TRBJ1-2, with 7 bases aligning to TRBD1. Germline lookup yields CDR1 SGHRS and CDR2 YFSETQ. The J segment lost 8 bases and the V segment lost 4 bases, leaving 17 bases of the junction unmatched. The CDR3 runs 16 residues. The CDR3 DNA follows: TGCGCCAGCAGCCCGACAGGGAGAGCCCTAATGGGGGGCTACACCTTC. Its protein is CASSPTGRALMGGYTF. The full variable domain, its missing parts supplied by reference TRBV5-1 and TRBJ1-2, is KAGVTQTPRYLIKTRGQQVTLSCSPISGHRSVSWYQQTPGQGLQFLFEYFSETQRNKGNFPGRFSGRQFSNSRSEMNVSTLELGDSALYLCASSPTGRALMGGYTFGSGTRLTVV.

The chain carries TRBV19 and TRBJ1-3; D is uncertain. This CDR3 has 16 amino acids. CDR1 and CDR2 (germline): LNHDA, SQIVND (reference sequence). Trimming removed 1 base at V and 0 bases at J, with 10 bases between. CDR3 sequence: CASSIGHIISGNTIYF. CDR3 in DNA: TGTGCCAGTAGTATAGGGCACATCATCTCTGGAAACACCATATATTTT.

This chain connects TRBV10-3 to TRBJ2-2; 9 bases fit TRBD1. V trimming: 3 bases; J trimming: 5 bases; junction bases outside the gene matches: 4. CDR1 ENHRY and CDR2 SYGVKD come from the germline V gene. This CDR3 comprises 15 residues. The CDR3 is CAISDHRGRTGELFF. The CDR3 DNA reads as TGTGCCATCAGTGATCACAGGGGGCGGACCGGGGAGCTGTTTTTT.

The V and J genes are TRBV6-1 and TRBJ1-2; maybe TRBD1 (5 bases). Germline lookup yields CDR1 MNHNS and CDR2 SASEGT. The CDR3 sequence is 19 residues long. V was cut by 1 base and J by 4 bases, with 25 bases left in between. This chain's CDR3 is CASSEEGVASGGRSYGYTF. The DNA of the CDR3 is TGTGCCAGCAGTGAAGAAGGGGTCGCATCGGGGGGACGGAGCTATGGCTACACCTTC.

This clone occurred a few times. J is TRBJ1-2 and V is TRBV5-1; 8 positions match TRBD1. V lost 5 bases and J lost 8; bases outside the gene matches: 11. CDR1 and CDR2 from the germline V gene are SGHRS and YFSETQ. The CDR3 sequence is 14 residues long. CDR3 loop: CASSSGTGIEGYTF. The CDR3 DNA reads TGCGCCAGCAGTTCCGGGACAGGCATTGAAGGCTACACCTTC.

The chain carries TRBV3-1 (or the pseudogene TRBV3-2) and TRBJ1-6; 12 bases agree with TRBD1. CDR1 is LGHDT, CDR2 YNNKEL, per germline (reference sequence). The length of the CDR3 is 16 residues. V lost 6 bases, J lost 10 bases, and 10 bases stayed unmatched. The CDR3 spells CASREDTGTGGSPLHF. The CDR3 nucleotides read TGTGCCAGCAGAGAAGATACCGGGACAGGGGGCTCACCCCTCCACTTT.

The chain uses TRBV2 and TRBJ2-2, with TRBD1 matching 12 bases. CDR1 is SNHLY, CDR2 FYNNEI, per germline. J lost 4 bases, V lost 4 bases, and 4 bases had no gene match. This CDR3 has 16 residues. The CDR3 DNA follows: TGTGCCAGCAGTGTGGGACAGGGGGCGGGCACCGGGGAGCTGTTTTTT. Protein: CASSVGQGAGTGELFF.

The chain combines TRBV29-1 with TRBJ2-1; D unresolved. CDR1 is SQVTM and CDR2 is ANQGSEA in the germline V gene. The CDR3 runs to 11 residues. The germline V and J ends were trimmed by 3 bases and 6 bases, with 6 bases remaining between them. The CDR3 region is CSVDQVNEQFF. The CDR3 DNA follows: TGCAGCGTTGACCAGGTCAATGAGCAGTTCTTC.

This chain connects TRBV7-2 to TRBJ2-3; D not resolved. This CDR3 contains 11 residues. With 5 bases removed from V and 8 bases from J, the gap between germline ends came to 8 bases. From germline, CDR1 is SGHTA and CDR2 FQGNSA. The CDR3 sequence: CASSASITQYF. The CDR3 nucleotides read TGTGCCAGCAGCGCGTCAATTACGCAGTATTTT.

The CDR3 is CASSYHLKDGNSNQPQHF. Here the CDR3 DNA reads TGTGCCAGCAGTTACCACCTAAAAGACGGGAATAGCAATCAGCCCCAGCATTTT. This rearrangement joins TRBV6-2 or TRBV6-3 to TRBJ1-5; no clear D. The germline V gene has CDR1 MNHEY and CDR2 SVGEGT. The CDR3 is 18 residues long. Trimming took 2 bases from V and 0 from J, leaving 17 bases between them.

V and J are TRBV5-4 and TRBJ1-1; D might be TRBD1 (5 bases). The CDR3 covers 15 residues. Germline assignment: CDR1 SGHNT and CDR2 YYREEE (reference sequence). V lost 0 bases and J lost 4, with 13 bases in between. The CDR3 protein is CASSLVTSGPTEAFF. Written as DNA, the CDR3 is TGTGCCAGCAGCTTGGTAACCTCAGGGCCCACTGAAGCTTTCTTT.

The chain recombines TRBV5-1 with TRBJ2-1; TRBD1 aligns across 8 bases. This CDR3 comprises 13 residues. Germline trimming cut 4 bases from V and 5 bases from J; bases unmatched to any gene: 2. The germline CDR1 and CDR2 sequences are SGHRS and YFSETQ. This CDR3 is CASSPDRDNEQFF. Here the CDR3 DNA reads TGCGCCAGCAGCCCGGACAGGGACAATGAGCAGTTCTTC. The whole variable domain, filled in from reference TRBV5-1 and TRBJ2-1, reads KAGVTQTPRYLIKTRGQQVTLSCSPISGHRSVSWYQQTPGQGLQFLFEYFSETQRNKGNFPGRFSGRQFSNSRSEMNVSTLELGDSALYLCASSPDRDNEQFFGPGTRLTVL.

In nucleotides, the CDR3 is TGTGCCAGCAGCTTCGGTGCCAACTATGGCTACACCTTC. The encoded protein is CASSFGANYGYTF. The chain uses TRBV11-2 and TRBJ1-2; D call uncertain. CDR3 size: 13 residues. V was trimmed by 3 bases and J by 2 bases, leaving 7 bases between them. The germline V gene has CDR1 SGHAT and CDR2 FQNNGV.

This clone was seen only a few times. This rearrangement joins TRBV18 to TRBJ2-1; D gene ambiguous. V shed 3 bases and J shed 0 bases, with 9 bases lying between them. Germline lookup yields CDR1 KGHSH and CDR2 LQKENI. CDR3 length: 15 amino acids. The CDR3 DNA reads TGTGCCAGCTCACCCTTAGGAGTCTCCTACAATGAGCAGTTCTTC. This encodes CASSPLGVSYNEQFF.

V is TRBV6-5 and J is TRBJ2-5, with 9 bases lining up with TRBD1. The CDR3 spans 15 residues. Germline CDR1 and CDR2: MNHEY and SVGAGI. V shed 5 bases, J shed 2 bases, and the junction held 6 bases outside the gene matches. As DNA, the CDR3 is TGTGCCAGCAGTCGTTTAGACAGGGGGCAAGAGACCCAGTACTTC. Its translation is CASSRLDRGQETQYF.

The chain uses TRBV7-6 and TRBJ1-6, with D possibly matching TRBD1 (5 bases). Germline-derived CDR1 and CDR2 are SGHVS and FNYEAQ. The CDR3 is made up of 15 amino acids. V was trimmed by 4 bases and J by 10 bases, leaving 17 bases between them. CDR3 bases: TGTGCCAGCAGCTCCCACGGGGGGTTAGAATCACCCCTCCACTTT. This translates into CASSSHGGLESPLHF.

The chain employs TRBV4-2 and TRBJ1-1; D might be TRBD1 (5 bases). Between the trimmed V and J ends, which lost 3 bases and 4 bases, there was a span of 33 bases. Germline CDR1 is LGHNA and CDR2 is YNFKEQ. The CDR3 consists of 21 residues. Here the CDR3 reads CASSQDLPRGTLTWRGTEAFF. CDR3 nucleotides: TGTGCCAGCAGCCAGGATTTACCCAGAGGGACGCTAACGTGGAGGGGCACTGAAGCTTTCTTT.

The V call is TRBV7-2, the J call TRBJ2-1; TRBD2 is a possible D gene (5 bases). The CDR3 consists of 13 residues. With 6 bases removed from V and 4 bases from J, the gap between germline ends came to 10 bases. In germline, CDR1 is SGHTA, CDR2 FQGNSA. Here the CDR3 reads CASSTAVYNEQFF. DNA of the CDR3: TGTGCCAGCAGTACAGCGGTATACAATGAGCAGTTCTTC.

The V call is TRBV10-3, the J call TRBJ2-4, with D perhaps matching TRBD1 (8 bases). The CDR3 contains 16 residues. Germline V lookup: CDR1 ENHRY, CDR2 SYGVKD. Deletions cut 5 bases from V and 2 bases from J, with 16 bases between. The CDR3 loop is CAISTEQGGSKNIQYF. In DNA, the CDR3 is TGTGCCATCAGTACTGAACAGGGGGGGTCCAAAAACATTCAGTACTTC.

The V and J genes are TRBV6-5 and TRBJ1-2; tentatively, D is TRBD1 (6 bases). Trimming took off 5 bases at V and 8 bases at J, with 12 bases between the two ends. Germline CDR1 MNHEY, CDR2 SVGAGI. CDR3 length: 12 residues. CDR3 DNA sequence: TGTGCCAGCAGTAGACAGGTGATGGGCTACACCTTC. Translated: CASSRQVMGYTF.

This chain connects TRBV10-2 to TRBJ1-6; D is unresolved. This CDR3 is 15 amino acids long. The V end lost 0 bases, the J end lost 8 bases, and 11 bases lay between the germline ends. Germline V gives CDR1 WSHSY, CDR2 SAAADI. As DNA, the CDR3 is TGCGCCAGCAGTGAGTCGGCAGGTTACGATTCACCCCTCCACTTT. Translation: CASSESAGYDSPLHF.

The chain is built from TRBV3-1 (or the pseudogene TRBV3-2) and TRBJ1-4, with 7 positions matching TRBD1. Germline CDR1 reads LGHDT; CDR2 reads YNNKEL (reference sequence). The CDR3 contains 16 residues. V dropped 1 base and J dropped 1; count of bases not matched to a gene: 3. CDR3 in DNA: TGTGCCAGCAGCCAAGCCAGGGGGGTAACTAATGAAAAACTGTTTTTT. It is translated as CASSQARGVTNEKLFF.

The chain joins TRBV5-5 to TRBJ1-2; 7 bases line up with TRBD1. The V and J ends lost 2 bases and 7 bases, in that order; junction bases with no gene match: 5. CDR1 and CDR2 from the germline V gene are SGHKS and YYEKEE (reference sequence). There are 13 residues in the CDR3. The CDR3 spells CASSLPGTAGYTF. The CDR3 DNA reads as TGTGCCAGCAGCTTACCGGGGACAGCTGGCTACACCTTC.

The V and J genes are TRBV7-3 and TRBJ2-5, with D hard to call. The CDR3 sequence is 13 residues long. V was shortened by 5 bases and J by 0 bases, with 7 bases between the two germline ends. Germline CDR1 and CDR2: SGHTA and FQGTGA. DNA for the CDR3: TGTGCCAGCAGCCCTAACTACCAAGAGACCCAGTACTTC. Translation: CASSPNYQETQYF.

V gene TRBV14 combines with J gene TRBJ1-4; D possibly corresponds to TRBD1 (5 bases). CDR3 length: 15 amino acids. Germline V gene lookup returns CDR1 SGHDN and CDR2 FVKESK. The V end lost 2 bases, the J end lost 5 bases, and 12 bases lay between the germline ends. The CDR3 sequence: CASSQRRDLNEKLFF. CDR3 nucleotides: TGTGCCAGCAGCCAAAGGAGGGACCTGAATGAAAAACTGTTTTTT.

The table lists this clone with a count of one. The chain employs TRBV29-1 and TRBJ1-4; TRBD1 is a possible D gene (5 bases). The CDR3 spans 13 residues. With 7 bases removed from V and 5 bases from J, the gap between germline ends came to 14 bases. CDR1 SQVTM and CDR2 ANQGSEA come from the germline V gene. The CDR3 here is CSAQGSGNEKLFF. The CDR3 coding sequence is TGCAGCGCCCAAGGTTCAGGGAATGAAAAACTGTTTTTT.